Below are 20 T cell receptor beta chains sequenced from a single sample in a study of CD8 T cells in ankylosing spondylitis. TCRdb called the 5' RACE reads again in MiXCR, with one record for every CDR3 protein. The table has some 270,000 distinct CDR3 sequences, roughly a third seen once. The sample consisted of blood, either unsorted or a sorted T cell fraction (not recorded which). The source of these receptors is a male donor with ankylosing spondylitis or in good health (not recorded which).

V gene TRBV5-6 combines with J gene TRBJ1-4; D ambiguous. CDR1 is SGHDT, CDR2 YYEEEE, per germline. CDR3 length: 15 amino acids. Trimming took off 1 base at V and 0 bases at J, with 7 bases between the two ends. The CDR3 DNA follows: TGTGCCAGCAGCTTGTTTGGAACAACTAATGAAAAACTGTTTTTT. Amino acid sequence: CASSLFGTTNEKLFF.

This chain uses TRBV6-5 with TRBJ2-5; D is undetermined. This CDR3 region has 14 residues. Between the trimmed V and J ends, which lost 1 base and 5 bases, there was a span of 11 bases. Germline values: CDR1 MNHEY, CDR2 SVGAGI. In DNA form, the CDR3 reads TGTGCCAGCAGTTACTTCGGCCAGTGGGAGACCCAGTACTTC. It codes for CASSYFGQWETQYF.

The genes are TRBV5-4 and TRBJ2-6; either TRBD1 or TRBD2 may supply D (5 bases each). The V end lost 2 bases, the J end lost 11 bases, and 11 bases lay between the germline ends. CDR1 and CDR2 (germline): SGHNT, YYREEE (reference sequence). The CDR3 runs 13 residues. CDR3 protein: CASSLGTAYVLTF. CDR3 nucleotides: TGTGCCAGCAGCTTAGGGACCGCCTACGTCCTGACTTTC. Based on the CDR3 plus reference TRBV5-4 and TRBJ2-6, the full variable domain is ETGVTQSPTHLIKTRGQQVTLRCSSQSGHNTVSWYQQALGQGPQFIFQYYREEENGRGNFPPRFSGLQFPNYSSELNVNALELDDSALYLCASSLGTAYVLTFGAGSRLTVL.

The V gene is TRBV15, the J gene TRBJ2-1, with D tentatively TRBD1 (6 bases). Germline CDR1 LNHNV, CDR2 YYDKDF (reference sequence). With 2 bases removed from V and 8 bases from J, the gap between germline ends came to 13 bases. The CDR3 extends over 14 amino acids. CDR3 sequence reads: CATSRQRTVHEQFF. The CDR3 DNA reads TGTGCCACCAGCAGACAAAGGACAGTCCATGAGCAGTTCTTC.

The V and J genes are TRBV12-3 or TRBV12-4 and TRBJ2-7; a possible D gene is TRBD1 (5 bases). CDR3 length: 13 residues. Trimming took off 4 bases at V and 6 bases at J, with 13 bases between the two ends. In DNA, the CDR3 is TGTGCCAGCAGTTCCCAGGGTCCCGGCGAGCAGTACTTC. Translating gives CASSSQGPGEQYF.

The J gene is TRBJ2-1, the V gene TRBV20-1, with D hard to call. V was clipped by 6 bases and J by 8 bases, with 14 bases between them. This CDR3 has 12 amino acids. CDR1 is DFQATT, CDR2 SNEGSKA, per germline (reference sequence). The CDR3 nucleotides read TGCAGTGCCGAGCCAGCAGTGGATGAGCAGTTCTTC. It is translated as CSAEPAVDEQFF.

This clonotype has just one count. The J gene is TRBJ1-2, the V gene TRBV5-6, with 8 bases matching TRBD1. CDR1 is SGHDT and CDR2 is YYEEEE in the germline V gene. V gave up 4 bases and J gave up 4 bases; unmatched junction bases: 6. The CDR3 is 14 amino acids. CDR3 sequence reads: CASSPLTGAYGYTF. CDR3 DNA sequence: TGTGCCAGCAGCCCGTTGACAGGGGCCTATGGCTACACCTTC.

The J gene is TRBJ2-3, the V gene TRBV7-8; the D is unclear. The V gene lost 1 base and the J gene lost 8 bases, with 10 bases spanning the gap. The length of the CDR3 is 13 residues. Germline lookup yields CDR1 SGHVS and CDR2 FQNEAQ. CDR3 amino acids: CASSLGQDTTQYF. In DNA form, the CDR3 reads TGTGCCAGCAGCTTAGGGCAAGACACTACGCAGTATTTT.

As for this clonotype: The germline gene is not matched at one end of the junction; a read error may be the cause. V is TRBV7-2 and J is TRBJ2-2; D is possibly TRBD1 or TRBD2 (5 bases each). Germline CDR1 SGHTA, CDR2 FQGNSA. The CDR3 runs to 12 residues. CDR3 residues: CASSRSAGDLFF. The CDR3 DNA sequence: TGTGCCAGCAGCCGCAGTGCCGGGGACCTGTTTTTT.

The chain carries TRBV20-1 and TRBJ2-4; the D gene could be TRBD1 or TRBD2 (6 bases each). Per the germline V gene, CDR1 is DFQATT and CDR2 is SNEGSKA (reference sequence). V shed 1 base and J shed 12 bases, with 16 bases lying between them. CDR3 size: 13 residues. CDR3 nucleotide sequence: TGCAGTGCTAGAGGCCAGTGGAGGGGGAGTCAGTACTTC. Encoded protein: CSARGQWRGSQYF.

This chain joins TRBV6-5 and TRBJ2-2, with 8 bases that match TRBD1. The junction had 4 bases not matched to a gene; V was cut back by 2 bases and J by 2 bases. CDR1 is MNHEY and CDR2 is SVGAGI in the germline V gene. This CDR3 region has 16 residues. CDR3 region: CASSYDPGGNTGELFF. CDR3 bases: TGTGCCAGCAGTTACGACCCAGGGGGCAACACCGGGGAGCTGTTTTTT.

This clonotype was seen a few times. CDR3 protein: CAWSARTGSEQYF. CDR3 sequence (DNA): TGTGCCTGGAGCGCCCGGACAGGGTCCGAGCAGTACTTC. The rearrangement uses TRBV30 and TRBJ2-7, with TRBD1 identical over 8 bases. Germline V CDR1 and CDR2: GTSNPN, SVGIG (reference sequence). V shed 3 bases, J shed 6 bases, and the junction held 7 bases outside the gene matches. This CDR3 region has 13 residues.

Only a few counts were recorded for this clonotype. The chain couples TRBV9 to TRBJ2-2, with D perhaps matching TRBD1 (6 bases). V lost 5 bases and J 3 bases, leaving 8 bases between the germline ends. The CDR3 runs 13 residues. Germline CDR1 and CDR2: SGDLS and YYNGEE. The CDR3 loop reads CASRQGHTGELFF. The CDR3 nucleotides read TGTGCCAGCAGACAGGGTCACACCGGGGAGCTGTTTTTT.

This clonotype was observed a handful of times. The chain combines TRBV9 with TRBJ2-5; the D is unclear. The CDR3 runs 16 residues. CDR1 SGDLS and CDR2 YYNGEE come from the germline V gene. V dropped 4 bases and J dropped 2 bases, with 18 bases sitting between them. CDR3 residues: CASSLMAAREQETQYF. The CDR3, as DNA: TGTGCCAGCAGCCTAATGGCGGCGAGAGAGCAAGAGACCCAGTACTTC.

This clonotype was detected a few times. For the CDR3, the DNA is TGTGCCAGCAGTTACTCGGGACAGGGGCATTCGATCCCCTACGAGCAGTACTTC. Translating it yields CASSYSGQGHSIPYEQYF. The rearrangement uses TRBV6-5 and TRBJ2-7, with 10 bases that match TRBD1. Germline V gene data show CDR1 as MNHEY and CDR2 as SVGAGI. Unmatched junction bases numbered 10, after V lost 0 bases and J lost 2 bases. This CDR3 is built from 18 residues.

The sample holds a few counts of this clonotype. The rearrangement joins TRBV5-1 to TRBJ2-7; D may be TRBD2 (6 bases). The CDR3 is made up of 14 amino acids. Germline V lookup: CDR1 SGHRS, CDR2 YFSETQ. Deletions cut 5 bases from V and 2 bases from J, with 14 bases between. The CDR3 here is CASRPGGGAYEQYF. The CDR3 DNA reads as TGCGCCAGCAGACCCGGTGGAGGGGCCTACGAGCAGTACTTC.

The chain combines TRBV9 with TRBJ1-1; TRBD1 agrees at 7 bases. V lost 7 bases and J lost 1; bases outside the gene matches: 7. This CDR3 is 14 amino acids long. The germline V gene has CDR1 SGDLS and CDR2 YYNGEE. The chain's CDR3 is CASGRQGRNTEAFF. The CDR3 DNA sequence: TGTGCCAGCGGCCGACAGGGAAGGAACACTGAAGCTTTCTTT.

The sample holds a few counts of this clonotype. CDR3 nucleotides: TGTGCCAGCAGCGTACAGGGCACGAGAGAGACCCAGTACTTC. It codes for CASSVQGTRETQYF. V and J are TRBV12-3 or TRBV12-4 and TRBJ2-5; perhaps TRBD1 as D (6 bases). CDR3 size: 14 residues. Trimming shortened V by 6 bases and J by 4 bases, and 15 bases separated the two germline ends.

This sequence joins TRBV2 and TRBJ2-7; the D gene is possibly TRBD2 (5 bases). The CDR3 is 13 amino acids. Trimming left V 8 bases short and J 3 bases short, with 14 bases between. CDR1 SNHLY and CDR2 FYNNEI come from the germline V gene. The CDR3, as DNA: TGTGCCAGCTGGACTTTGGACGGCTACGAGCAGTACTTC. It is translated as CASWTLDGYEQYF.

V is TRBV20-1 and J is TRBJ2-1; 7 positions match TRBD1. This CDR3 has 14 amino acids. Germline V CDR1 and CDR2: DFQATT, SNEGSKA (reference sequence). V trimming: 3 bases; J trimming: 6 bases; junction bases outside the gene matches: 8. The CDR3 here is CSASKGASLNEQFF. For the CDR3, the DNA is TGCAGTGCTAGCAAGGGGGCCTCCCTCAATGAGCAGTTCTTC.